The 5 T cell receptor beta chains presented below share a single source sample, sequenced in a study of liver allograft versus peripheral blood T cells. About the study: A comparison was made between T cell receptor repertoires in transplanted livers and those in recipients' peripheral blood.

MiXCR, run by TCRdb on the reads, gives a single entry per CDR3 protein. The sample holds 3,500 to 4,000 distinct CDR3 sequences, around a fifth seen once. The receptors shown here come from a human patient who had a liver transplant. Some T cells may be transferred from the graft donor.

This clonotype is labeled medium-sized. V and J are TRBV7-3 and TRBJ2-2, with no clear D. This CDR3 contains 17 residues. Germline values: CDR1 SGHTA, CDR2 FQGTGA. V lost 1 base to trimming and J lost 5 bases, with 17 bases between them. This chain's CDR3 is CASSLNPPHSGTGELFF. The CDR3 DNA is TGTGCCAGCAGCTTAAATCCCCCCCACAGTGGGACCGGGGAGCTGTTTTTT. The variable domain in full, with the rest retrieved from reference TRBV7-3 and TRBJ2-2, is GAGVSQTPSNKVTEKGKYVELRCDPISGHTALYWYRQSLGQGPEFLIYFQGTGAADDSGLPNDRFFAVRPEGSVSTLKIQRTERGDSAVYLCASSLNPPHSGTGELFFGEGSRLTVL.

This clonotype is termed medium-sized (0.01 to 0.1%). The rearrangement uses TRBV3-1 and TRBJ2-6; D is unresolved. V was trimmed by 1 base and J by 0 bases, leaving 7 bases between them. Germline V gene lookup returns CDR1 LGHDT and CDR2 YNNKEL (reference sequence). The CDR3 has 16 residues. CDR3 residues: CASSQVVLSGANVLTF. The CDR3 DNA reads as TGTGCCAGCAGCCAAGTGGTCCTCTCTGGGGCCAACGTCCTGACTTTC.

This clonotype was counted between two and nine times. J is TRBJ1-1 and V is TRBV7-9; unclear D gene. With 1 base removed from V and 10 bases from J, the gap between germline ends came to 13 bases. Germline V CDR1 and CDR2: SEHNR, FQNEAQ (reference sequence). CDR3 length equals 13 residues. The CDR3, as DNA: TGTGCCAGCAGCTTAGGTGAGGGAAGTAGAGCTTTCTTT. Translation: CASSLGEGSRAFF.

The V and J genes are TRBV19 and TRBJ1-1; 9 positions agree with TRBD1. The ends lost 4 bases at V and 6 bases at J; junction bases unmatched: 9. The CDR3 is made up of 15 amino acids. Germline V CDR1 and CDR2: LNHDA, SQIVND (reference sequence). In DNA form, the CDR3 reads TGTGCCAGTAGTAACGCTGCCGGGACAGGGTCTGAAGCTTTCTTT. The encoded protein is CASSNAAGTGSEAFF.

A few counts support this clonotype. The chain combines TRBV19 with TRBJ1-1, with D perhaps matching TRBD1 (5 bases). Germline V gene data show CDR1 as LNHDA and CDR2 as SQIVND (reference sequence). V lost 5 bases and J 10 bases, leaving 14 bases between the germline ends. The length of the CDR3 is 12 residues. CDR3 region: CASSGNRLGAFF. The DNA of the CDR3 is TGTGCCAGTAGTGGAAACAGGCTGGGAGCTTTCTTT.